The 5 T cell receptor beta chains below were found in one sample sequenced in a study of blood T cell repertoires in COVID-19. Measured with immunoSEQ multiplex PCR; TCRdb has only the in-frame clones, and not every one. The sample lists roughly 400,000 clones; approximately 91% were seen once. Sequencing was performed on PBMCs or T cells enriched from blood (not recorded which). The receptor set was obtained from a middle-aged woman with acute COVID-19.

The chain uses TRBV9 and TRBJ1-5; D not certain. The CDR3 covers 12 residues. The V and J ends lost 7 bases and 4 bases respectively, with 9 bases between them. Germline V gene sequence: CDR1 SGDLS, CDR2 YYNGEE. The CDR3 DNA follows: TGTGCCAGCGGGAGGAGGAATCAGCCCCAGCATTTT. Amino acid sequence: CASGRRNQPQHF.

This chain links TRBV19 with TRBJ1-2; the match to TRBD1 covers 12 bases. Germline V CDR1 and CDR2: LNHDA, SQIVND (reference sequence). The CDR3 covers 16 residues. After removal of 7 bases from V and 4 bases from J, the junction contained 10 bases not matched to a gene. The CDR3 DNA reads TGTGCCAGTACCGGGACAGGGGGCGCGAAGAGCTATGGCTACACCTTC. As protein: CASTGTGGAKSYGYTF.

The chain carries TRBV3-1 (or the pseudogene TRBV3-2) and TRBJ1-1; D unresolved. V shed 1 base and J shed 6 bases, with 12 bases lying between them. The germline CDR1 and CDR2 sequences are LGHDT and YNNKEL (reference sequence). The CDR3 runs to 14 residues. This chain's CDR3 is CASSQGTRESEAFF. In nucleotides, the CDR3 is TGTGCCAGCAGCCAAGGGACTCGGGAGTCTGAAGCTTTCTTT.

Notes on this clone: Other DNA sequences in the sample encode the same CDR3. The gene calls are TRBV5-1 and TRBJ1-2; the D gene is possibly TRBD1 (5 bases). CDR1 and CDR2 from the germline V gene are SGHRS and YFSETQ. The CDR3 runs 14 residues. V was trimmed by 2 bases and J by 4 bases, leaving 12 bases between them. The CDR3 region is CASSLRGGSYGYTF. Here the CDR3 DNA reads TGCGCCAGCAGCTTAAGGGGTGGTAGCTATGGCTACACCTTC.

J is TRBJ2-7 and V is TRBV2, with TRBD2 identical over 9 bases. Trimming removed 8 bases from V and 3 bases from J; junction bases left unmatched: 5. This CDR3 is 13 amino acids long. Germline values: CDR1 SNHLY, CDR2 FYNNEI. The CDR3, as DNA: TGTGCCAGCGCGATTAGCGGGAGCTACGAGCAGTACTTC. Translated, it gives CASAISGSYEQYF.